The 14 T cell receptor beta chains below come from one sample, sequenced in a study of neurological immune-mediated disorders. Time point reported: longitudinal time-point 3. One entry per CDR3 protein, called by TCRdb with MiXCR from the 5' RACE reads. The data contain roughly 45,000 distinct CDR3 sequences, approximately 13% of them seen just once; the ten biggest clones take up 10% to 12%. Source material: PBMCs. The receptor set was obtained from a man younger than 45 in good health.

This clonotype came up many times. The V call is TRBV20-1, the J call TRBJ2-5; D gene unclear. Trimming removed 3 bases from V and 3 bases from J, with 17 bases in between. The CDR3 is 15 residues long. Germline-derived CDR1 and CDR2 are DFQATT and SNEGSKA (reference sequence). As DNA, the CDR3 is TGCAGTGCTAGGGGTCACAAGGGCTTTAAAGAGACCCAGTACTTC. It yields the protein CSARGHKGFKETQYF.

In its sample, this clonotype was seen many times. The chain joins TRBV28 to TRBJ1-2; 10 nucleotides match TRBD1. CDR1 and CDR2 (germline): MDHEN, SYDVKM. Unmatched junction bases numbered 3, after V lost 4 bases and J lost 7 bases. The CDR3 extends over 13 amino acids. CDR3 bases: TGTGCCAGCAGTTATGGACAGGGGGGTGGCTACACCTTC. Translated, it gives CASSYGQGGGYTF.

Many counts were recorded for this clonotype. The chain carries TRBV12-3 or TRBV12-4 and TRBJ2-7; the match to TRBD2 covers 8 bases. The CDR3 is made up of 14 amino acids. Losses at the gene ends were 3 bases for V and 2 bases for J; bases not matched to a gene: 3. The CDR3 is CASSFSGAPYEQYF. CDR3 bases: TGTGCCAGCAGTTTTAGCGGGGCACCCTACGAGCAGTACTTC.

This clonotype has a count of ten or more. The chain combines TRBV21-1 with TRBJ1-2; the table names TRBD1, a call not compared with the DNA. TRBV21-1 counts as a pseudogene. The CDR3 spans 12 residues. CDR3 loop: CASMDMDYGYTF. CDR3 sequence (DNA): TGTGCCAGCATGGACATGGACTATGGCTACACCTTC.

This clonotype was found a few times. V and J are TRBV27 and TRBJ1-1; 12 bases agree with TRBD1. The CDR3 runs to 15 residues. CDR1 and CDR2 from the germline V gene are MNHEY and SMNVEV (reference sequence). Unmatched junction bases numbered 10, after V lost 6 bases and J lost 8 bases. The DNA for the CDR3 is TGTGCCAGCAGCCAGGGGACAGGGGGCTCAACCGAAGCTTTCTTT. This sequence encodes CASSQGTGGSTEAFF.

The sample holds many counts of this clonotype. The chain couples TRBV29-1 to TRBJ1-5; possibly TRBD1 for D (5 bases). Germline V gene lookup returns CDR1 SQVTM and CDR2 ANQGSEA. The V and J ends lost 1 base and 4 bases respectively, with 8 bases between them. The CDR3 has 13 amino acids. DNA for the CDR3: TGCAGCGTTGAAGGGGGGGTTAATCAGCCCCAGCATTTT. Translating it yields CSVEGGVNQPQHF.

This clonotype was picked up many times. This chain links TRBV7-9 with TRBJ2-5; 8 nucleotides line up with TRBD1. J was trimmed by 5 bases and V by 2 bases; bases with no gene match: 7. Germline lookup yields CDR1 SEHNR and CDR2 FQNEAQ (reference sequence). The CDR3 has 15 residues. CDR3 in DNA: TGTGCCAGCAGCTTAAGGACAGGGATTGGGGAGACCCAGTACTTC. This codes for CASSLRTGIGETQYF.

This clonotype was seen repeatedly, ten times or more. The chain carries TRBV3-1 and TRBJ2-7; D is tentatively TRBD1 or TRBD2 (5 bases each). V gave up 8 bases and J gave up 3 bases, with 17 bases separating them. This CDR3 region has 14 residues. Germline CDR1 reads LGHDT; CDR2 reads YNNKEL (reference sequence). This CDR3 is CASETGGSGYEQYF. The CDR3 DNA reads TGTGCCAGCGAAACAGGTGGGAGCGGCTACGAGCAGTACTTC.

This clonotype has a count of ten or more. This chain joins TRBV29-1 and TRBJ2-7; 10 bases match TRBD1. The J segment lost 6 bases and the V segment lost 7 bases, leaving 3 bases of the junction unmatched. In germline, CDR1 is SQVTM, CDR2 ANQGSEA. The length of the CDR3 is 11 residues. The DNA of the CDR3 is TGCAGCGGAGGGGACAGGGGCGAGCAGTACTTC. It yields the protein CSGGDRGEQYF.

The table lists this clonotype with many counts. Here the CDR3 DNA reads TGTGCCAGCAGCCCGACAGGGTCAGGCTACACCTTC. It is translated as CASSPTGSGYTF. V gene TRBV21-1 combines with J gene TRBJ1-2; the D call of TRBD1 is as the table states it, not checked on the DNA. TRBV21-1 is classified as a pseudogene. The CDR3 loop spans 12 amino acids.

This chain links TRBV29-1 with TRBJ1-1; D uncertain. V lost 0 bases to trimming and J lost 5 bases, with 19 bases between them. CDR1 is SQVTM and CDR2 is ANQGSEA in the germline V gene. The CDR3 is 16 residues long. The CDR3 DNA reads as TGCAGCGTTGAAGATCGGACCCGGGTATTAGGAACTGAAGCTTTCTTT. This sequence encodes CSVEDRTRVLGTEAFF.

This clonotype was recorded many times. V gene TRBV7-2 combines with J gene TRBJ2-1, with TRBD2 matching 13 bases. V was pared by 3 bases and J by 0 bases, with 20 bases of the junction left unmatched. Germline V gene data show CDR1 as SGHTA and CDR2 as FQGNSA. The CDR3 totals 23 residues. CDR3 nucleotide sequence: TGTGCCAGCAGCTTCCAGAAAAGAATAAGGGGACTAGCGGGAATCGACTCCTACAATGAGCAGTTCTTC. This gives the protein CASSFQKRIRGLAGIDSYNEQFF.

A word on this clonotype: The junction does not match germline at one end; this may be a read error. V usage is TRBV7-3 and J usage is TRBJ2-3; unclear D gene. Germline assignment: CDR1 SGHTA and CDR2 FQGTGA. This CDR3 is built from 16 residues. The CDR3 protein is CASSYHGPWATDMQYF. CDR3 DNA: TGTGCCAGCAGCTACCACGGGCCATGGGCCACAGATATGCAGTATTTT.

In this sample, this clonotype turned up many times. The V and J genes are TRBV20-1 and TRBJ1-2; no clear D. CDR3 length equals 12 residues. Per germline, CDR1 DFQATT and CDR2 SNEGSKA (reference sequence). The V end lost 1 base, the J end lost 4 bases, and 7 bases lay between the germline ends. CDR3 region: CSARGAVYGYTF. The CDR3 coding sequence is TGCAGTGCTAGAGGGGCAGTCTATGGCTACACCTTC.